This T cell receptor (beta chain) derives from a study of blood T cell repertoires in COVID-19. Study background: Both acute and convalescent COVID-19 samples were obtained from the United States, Italy and Spain. PBMCs, B-cell-depleted T cells, or T cells provided the cDNA or gDNA that made up the material.

Source study methods: Scientists estimated how many nucleated cells there were by amplifying reference gene primers. The table came from immunoSEQ multiplex PCR; TCRdb's copy has only in-frame clones and leaves some out. That table furnishes V, J and clone size, whereas the DNA furnished D and trimming. The repertoire includes under 85,000 clones, 75% to 90% of them detected once, and less than 6% sits in the top ten. V lost 4 bases to trimming and J lost 6 bases, with 21 bases between them. The CDR3 covers 16 residues. CDR1 LNHDA and CDR2 SQIVND come from the germline V gene (reference sequence). Sequences were obtained from peripheral blood. This receptor was obtained from a man in his fifties or sixties with active or convalescent COVID-19. The chain employs TRBV19 and TRBJ1-2; D unresolved. The CDR3 nucleotides read TGTGCCAGTAGTAGGGCGGGCCTCGCGAAAAGGAATGGCTACACCTTC. Protein sequence: CASSRAGLAKRNGYTF.